The 7 T cell receptor beta chains presented below share a single source sample, sequenced in a study of TET2 disruption in CD19-targeted CAR T cells. Their recognized antigens are unknown. The treatment: autologous CTL019 cells: CD19 CAR with 4-1BB and CD3 zeta domains. Sequenced by immunoSEQ multiplex PCR; TCRdb stores in-frame clones only, minus some. This specimen shows 25,000 or so clones; the ten leading clones hold more than 1.5%. The sample in question was CD8- CAR+ T cells sorted from cultured blood T cells, obtained for CD19 CAR T cell therapy. Subset here: CD8-negative CAR-positive T cells from the infusion product. These receptors all come from a man in his 70s with chronic lymphocytic leukemia.

Points on this clone: The read is 3 residues too short to cover the CDR3 end, so that end is filled in from the germline J gene. The genes are TRBV6-1 and TRBJ1-1; 7 bases align to TRBD1. The CDR3 is 15 amino acids. The germline V gene encodes CDR1 MNHNS and CDR2 SASEGT. Losses at the gene ends were 4 bases for V and 0 bases for J; bases not matched to a gene: 5. CDR3 DNA, as far as it was read: TGTGCCAGCAGTGTACAGGGGTTCCTGAACACTGAA. Amino acids: CASSVQGFLNTE. The CDR3 as a whole reads CASSVQGFLNTEAFF.

Turning to this clone: The sequenced fragment ends 3 residues before the CDR3 boundary, so the rest is inferred from the germline J gene. The chain links TRBV11-2 to TRBJ2-3, with TRBD1 matching 8 bases. The CDR3 is made up of 14 amino acids. Germline V gene data show CDR1 as SGHAT and CDR2 as FQNNGV. V was pared by 8 bases and J by 2 bases, with 6 bases of the junction left unmatched. The DNA read from the CDR3 is TGTGCCAGCGCCCGACAGGGGTTCACAGATACG. Protein: CASARQGFTDT. The entire CDR3 reads CASARQGFTDTQYF.

A note on this clone: The read terminates 3 residues ahead of where the CDR3 ends, so the germline J gene completes it. V and J are TRBV28 and TRBJ2-5, with a weak D call TRBD2 (5 bases). Trimming left V 3 bases short and J 1 base short, with 18 bases between. This CDR3 contains 17 residues. Germline-derived CDR1 and CDR2 are MDHEN and SYDVKM. CDR3 DNA (partial): TGTGCCAGCAGTTTCCCGTTTAGAGGGTCCCTCCAAGAGACC. This sequence encodes CASSFPFRGSLQET. The CDR3 in full is CASSFPFRGSLQETQYF.

Concerning this clone: The read halts 3 residues ahead of the CDR3 end, with the missing end drawn from the germline J gene. This rearrangement joins TRBV28 to TRBJ2-7; 7 bases align to TRBD1. V was clipped by 6 bases and J by 6 bases; unmatched bases: 5. The CDR3 has 12 residues. Germline V gene lookup returns CDR1 MDHEN and CDR2 SYDVKM. The CDR3: CASSKQGTEQYF. The sequenced part of the CDR3 DNA is TGTGCCAGCAGCAAACAGGGGACCGAG.

A remark on this clone: The missing CDR3 end, 3 residues past where the read stops, is filled in from the germline J gene. This chain joins TRBV19 and TRBJ1-1; 7 bases agree with TRBD1. The germline V gene encodes CDR1 LNHDA and CDR2 SQIVND (reference sequence). V shed 8 bases and J 2 bases; nucleotides not matched to a gene: 11. The CDR3 is 15 amino acids. The sequenced CDR3 bases are TGTGCCAGTTGCCGGGACAGCAAGCTTAACACTGAA. It codes for CASCRDSKLNTE. The full CDR3 protein reads CASCRDSKLNTEAFF.

Worth noting for this clone: The read terminates 3 residues before the CDR3 end, so the remaining end is supplied by the germline J gene. This chain connects TRBV18 to TRBJ2-4, with TRBD2 matching over 8 bases. Germline values: CDR1 KGHSH, CDR2 LQKENI. CDR3 size: 14 residues. The sequenced part of the CDR3 DNA is TGTGCCAGCTCGCTAGGACTAGCCCAAGAGACT. This encodes CASSLGLAQET. The complete CDR3 sequence is CASSLGLAQETQYF.

Worth noting for this clone: From the germline J gene comes the end of the CDR3, since the read stops 3 residues before it. The chain couples TRBV20-1 to TRBJ2-2, with TRBD1 identical over 10 bases. Losses at the gene ends were 5 bases for V and 4 bases for J; bases not matched to a gene: 10. The CDR3 runs 16 residues. Germline V gene data show CDR1 as DFQATT and CDR2 as SNEGSKA (reference sequence). The covered CDR3 bases are TGCAGTGCTGCTGTAGCGGGACAGGGGAGCACCGGGGAG. It encodes CSAAVAGQGSTGE. The full CDR3 sequence reads CSAAVAGQGSTGELFF.